The 8 T cell receptor beta chains given below trace back to one sample, sequenced in a study of T cells in Graves' hyperthyroidism and ophthalmopathy. Amplified TCR beta CDR3 regions came from RNA transcripts. HTBI primers drove first-round RT-PCR of the TCR CDR3. TCRdb used MiXCR to reprocess the multiplex PCR reads, holding one entry per CDR3 protein. The repertoire holds under 400,000 distinct CDR3 sequences, with nearly 15% as singletons. The sequencing input was blood. The receptors were gathered from a woman aged 55-69 years with Graves' ophthalmopathy.

This clonotype has just one count. The rearrangement uses TRBV3-1 and TRBJ2-5, with 8 nucleotides matching TRBD2. Germline V CDR1 and CDR2: LGHDT, YNNKEL (reference sequence). The CDR3 has 16 amino acids. J gave up 1 base and V 4 bases, and 8 bases lay outside the gene matches. CDR3 bases: TGTGCCAGCAGCCCACGGGGGGGGAGGCCCCAAGAGACCCAGTACTTC. As protein: CASSPRGGRPQETQYF.

The chain is built from TRBV14 and TRBJ2-1; TRBD2 might be the D (5 bases). The CDR3 is 15 amino acids. The germline V gene has CDR1 SGHDN and CDR2 FVKESK. V lost 0 bases and J lost 5, with 11 bases in between. The CDR3 sequence is CASSQESPGNNEQFF. The CDR3 DNA is TGTGCCAGCAGCCAAGAGTCCCCCGGGAACAATGAGCAGTTCTTC.

The chain has TRBV5-5 and TRBJ2-5; D may correspond to TRBD1 or TRBD2 (5 bases each). Germline loops: CDR1 SGHKS, CDR2 YYEKEE (reference sequence). Deletions cut 0 bases from V and 3 bases from J, with 15 bases between. CDR3 length: 16 residues. In DNA, the CDR3 is TGTGCCAGCAGCTTGGCCTGGGGCAGAGGGGAAGAGACCCAGTACTTC. The encoded protein is CASSLAWGRGEETQYF.

On this clonotype itself: A single base separates this from a much larger clone, so it may be a read error. CDR3 amino acids: CASRTGTGWNEQYF. CDR3 nucleotide sequence: TGTGCCAGCAGGACCGGGACAGGGTGGAATGAGCAGTACTTC. The chain recombines TRBV12-3 or TRBV12-4 with TRBJ2-7; 9 positions agree with TRBD1. V shed 6 bases, J shed 7 bases, and the junction held 10 bases outside the gene matches. The CDR3 length is 14 residues.

The V and J genes are TRBV10-3 and TRBJ2-1; TRBD2 agrees at 9 bases. J lost 6 bases, V lost 10 bases, and 7 bases had no gene match. From germline, CDR1 is ENHRY and CDR2 SYGVKD. The CDR3 contains 13 residues. In nucleotides, the CDR3 is TGTGCCACCACTGAGCGGGGGGTCAATGAGCAGTTCTTC. The encoded protein is CATTERGVNEQFF.

The rearrangement links TRBV7-2 to TRBJ2-3; the match to TRBD2 covers 9 bases. V gave up 2 bases and J gave up 0 bases; unmatched junction bases: 9. Per the germline V gene, CDR1 is SGHTA and CDR2 is FQGNSA. This CDR3 comprises 18 residues. The CDR3 reads CASSLRGAGGTSTDTQYF. The CDR3 coding sequence is TGTGCCAGCAGCTTAAGAGGAGCGGGGGGAACTAGCACAGATACGCAGTATTTT.

The chain combines TRBV4-1 with TRBJ1-4; D uncertain. V lost 5 bases and J lost 6, with 13 bases in between. The germline V gene encodes CDR1 MGHRA and CDR2 YSYEKL. CDR3 length equals 14 residues. CDR3 nucleotides: TGCGCCAGCAGCTTCCGGGCCCAGGATGAAAAACTGTTTTTT. Its protein product is CASSFRAQDEKLFF.

Ten or more counts support this clonotype. J is TRBJ1-5 and V is TRBV28, with a possible D match to TRBD1 (5 bases). CDR1 is MDHEN and CDR2 is SYDVKM in the germline V gene. Trimming removed 6 bases at V and 2 bases at J, with 14 bases between. The CDR3 length is 15 residues. CDR3 residues: CASRLPGGGNQPQHF. CDR3 DNA: TGTGCCAGCAGACTTCCGGGGGGTGGCAATCAGCCCCAGCATTTT.